This record concerns one TCR beta chain sequence. Per the germline V gene, CDR1 is WSHSY and CDR2 is SAAADI. The CDR3 contains 15 residues. This record comes from a study of cytomegalovirus exposure and HLA in healthy donors. The PCR ran on 60 Vbeta and 13 Jbeta primers. The table came from immunoSEQ multiplex PCR; TCRdb's copy has only in-frame clones and leaves some out. The data show 150,000 or so clones, around 68% seen once. The chain employs TRBV10-2 and TRBJ2-5; 11 nucleotides agree with TRBD1. The closer fit of TRBJ2-7 to the DNA end suggests the J call may be wrong. This TCR came from a man aged 25 to 40 in good health and CMV-seropositive. The sample comprised PBMCs. DNA for the CDR3: TGCGCCAGCAGTTTCGGGACAGGGGGGAACTACGAGCAGTACTTC. Its translation is CASSFGTGGNYEQYF.